Each of the 25 T cell receptor beta chains below was sequenced from the same sample in a study of T cells in Graves' hyperthyroidism and ophthalmopathy. RNA transcripts were the template for amplifying TCR beta CDR3 regions. The primer set for the first-round RT-PCR of the TCR CDR3 was HTBI. MiXCR, run by TCRdb on the multiplex PCR reads, gives a single entry per CDR3 protein. Of roughly 700,000 distinct CDR3 sequences in the sample, about 18% are singletons; the top ten hold around 15%. The sequenced sample was blood. The receptor source for this set is a man aged 50 or older with Graves' hyperthyroidism.

This clonotype was counted a few times. This rearrangement joins TRBV28 to TRBJ1-5; a weak D match, TRBD1 (6 bases). V lost 5 bases, J lost 3 bases, and 14 bases lay in between. The CDR3 has 15 amino acids. Per the germline V gene, CDR1 is MDHEN and CDR2 is SYDVKM. The CDR3 region has the DNA TGTGCCAGCAGTCCACAGGGAAAGCACAATCAGCCCCAGCATTTT. It specifies CASSPQGKHNQPQHF. The whole variable domain, filled in from reference TRBV28 and TRBJ1-5, reads DVKVTQSSRYLVKRTGEKVFLECVQDMDHENMFWYRQDPGLGLRLIYFSYDVKMKEKGDIPEGYSVSREKKERFSLILESASTNQTSMYLCASSPQGKHNQPQHFGDGTRLSIL.

This clonotype appeared a few times. V usage is TRBV19 and J usage is TRBJ2-7; D perhaps matches TRBD2 (6 bases). This CDR3 spans 14 amino acids. V was clipped by 6 bases and J by 1 base, with 13 bases between them. From germline, CDR1 is LNHDA and CDR2 SQIVND (reference sequence). CDR3 coding DNA: TGTGCCAGTAGCTGGCGGGGAAGGTCCTACGAGCAGTACTTC. Protein: CASSWRGRSYEQYF.

This clonotype was seen at least ten times. V gene TRBV12-3 or TRBV12-4 combines with J gene TRBJ1-3; D is undetermined. Trimming shortened V by 5 bases and J by 4 bases, and 9 bases separated the two germline ends. The CDR3 is 13 residues long. The CDR3 coding sequence is TGTGCCAGCAGTCCCTCTACAGGAAACACCATATATTTT. Its protein is CASSPSTGNTIYF.

This clonotype was found many times. This chain joins TRBV28 and TRBJ2-2, with 8 nucleotides matching TRBD1. This CDR3 spans 15 amino acids. Germline V lookup: CDR1 MDHEN, CDR2 SYDVKM. V shed 5 bases and J 7 bases; nucleotides not matched to a gene: 9. Written as DNA, the CDR3 is TGTGCCAGCAGTCCCAGGACAGGGATGAACGGGGAGCTGTTTTTT. It yields the protein CASSPRTGMNGELFF.

This clonotype was picked up many times. The gene calls are TRBV5-1 and TRBJ1-1, with D hard to call. The CDR3 is 14 amino acids. V lost 5 bases and J lost 0, with 11 bases in between. In germline, CDR1 is SGHRS, CDR2 YFSETQ. Written as DNA, the CDR3 is TGCGCCAGCAGGCCCGGGTTCATGAACACTGAAGCTTTCTTT. Translating gives CASRPGFMNTEAFF.

This clonotype was detected ten times or more. The chain employs TRBV29-1 and TRBJ2-1; 11 bases match TRBD2. Germline V CDR1 and CDR2: SQVTM, ANQGSEA. The CDR3 length is 14 residues. The J segment lost 7 bases and the V segment lost 4 bases, leaving 6 bases of the junction unmatched. CDR3: CSVVLAGEGNEQFF. The DNA of the CDR3 is TGCAGCGTTGTACTAGCGGGAGAGGGGAATGAGCAGTTCTTC.

In its sample, this clonotype was seen a few times. The chain employs TRBV30 and TRBJ2-2, with TRBD1 matching over 9 bases. CDR3 length: 16 amino acids. J gave up 7 bases and V 0 bases, and 9 bases lay outside the gene matches. Per germline, CDR1 GTSNPN and CDR2 SVGIG (reference sequence). The CDR3 protein is CAWSVPTGQGIGELFF. The CDR3 DNA reads TGTGCCTGGAGTGTCCCAACAGGACAGGGGATCGGGGAGCTGTTTTTT.

This clonotype was found a few times. The chain carries TRBV7-2 and TRBJ2-5, with 10 bases aligning to TRBD2. After removal of 5 bases from V and 5 bases from J, the junction contained 8 bases not matched to a gene. Germline-derived CDR1 and CDR2 are SGHTA and FQGNSA. This CDR3 is built from 15 residues. CDR3 region: CASSLSSGSSETQYF. In nucleotides, the CDR3 is TGTGCCAGCAGCCTTTCTAGCGGGAGCAGTGAGACCCAGTACTTC.

This clonotype was found a few times. This chain joins TRBV7-6 and TRBJ2-1; perhaps TRBD1 as D (6 bases). Trimming stripped 1 base from V and 0 bases from J, with 10 bases between. CDR1 and CDR2 (germline): SGHVS, FNYEAQ. The CDR3 runs 16 residues. CDR3 sequence: CASSLVVGGSYNEQFF. DNA for the CDR3: TGTGCCAGCAGCTTAGTGGTAGGGGGCTCCTACAATGAGCAGTTCTTC.

This clonotype has only a few counts. The chain joins TRBV20-1 to TRBJ1-5, with a tentative D call TRBD1 (6 bases). Per the germline V gene, CDR1 is DFQATT and CDR2 is SNEGSKA (reference sequence). Trimming shortened V by 2 bases and J by 3 bases, and 17 bases separated the two germline ends. The CDR3 extends over 16 amino acids. CDR3 in DNA: TGCAGTGCTAGACGTACCTTTGGGGACATCAATCAGCCCCAGCATTTT. Its translation: CSARRTFGDINQPQHF.

This clonotype was observed at least ten times. The genes are TRBV3-1 and TRBJ2-7; no definite D call. V shed 5 bases and J shed 2 bases, with 10 bases lying between them. The CDR3 spans 13 residues. Germline V lookup: CDR1 LGHDT, CDR2 YNNKEL (reference sequence). CDR3 coding DNA: TGTGCCAGCAGCTTCAGGACCGCCTACGAGCAGTACTTC. Its protein product is CASSFRTAYEQYF.

This clonotype came up a few times. The rearrangement links TRBV28 to TRBJ1-3; 7 nucleotides align to TRBD1. Trimming took 6 bases from V and 2 from J; bases not matched to a gene: 7. This CDR3 has 15 amino acids. Germline CDR1 MDHEN, CDR2 SYDVKM. The CDR3 reads CASSPGQSPGNTIYF. CDR3 in DNA: TGTGCCAGCAGCCCGGGACAGAGCCCTGGAAACACCATATATTTT.

The V and J genes are TRBV7-8 and TRBJ1-6; the D is unclear. This CDR3 contains 14 residues. Germline loops: CDR1 SGHVS, CDR2 FQNEAQ. V lost 0 bases to trimming and J lost 6 bases, with 6 bases between them. The CDR3 sequence is CASSLAQLNSPLHF. CDR3 bases: TGTGCCAGCAGCTTAGCGCAACTTAATTCACCCCTCCACTTT.

In this sample, this clonotype turned up a few times. The chain employs TRBV7-9 and TRBJ2-3; 7 nucleotides agree with TRBD1. Losses at the gene ends were 5 bases for V and 3 bases for J; bases not matched to a gene: 14. Germline loops: CDR1 SEHNR, CDR2 FQNEAQ (reference sequence). This CDR3 spans 17 amino acids. The CDR3 DNA sequence: TGTGCCAGCAGCCCGATGACAGGGTCTACGGGTACAGATACGCAGTATTTT. Residues: CASSPMTGSTGTDTQYF.

This clonotype was seen only a few times. The chain has TRBV6-5 and TRBJ2-7, with TRBD2 matching over 8 bases. This CDR3 comprises 19 residues. From germline, CDR1 is MNHEY and CDR2 SVGAGI. The V gene end was trimmed by 5 bases and the J gene end by 0 bases; junction bases not matched to a gene: 18. DNA of the CDR3: TGTGCCAGCAGTCCCCGATACCTGACGGGAGGGAAAAGCTCCTACGAGCAGTACTTC. As protein: CASSPRYLTGGKSSYEQYF.

Many counts were recorded for this clonotype. The chain has TRBV27 and TRBJ2-1, with 10 bases fitting TRBD1. V shed 2 bases and J 6 bases; nucleotides not matched to a gene: 10. Germline V gives CDR1 MNHEY, CDR2 SMNVEV (reference sequence). The CDR3 spans 17 residues. The CDR3 DNA is TGTGCCAGCAGTTTACTTGAGACAGGGGGCGCGAGCAATGAGCAGTTCTTC. Translating it yields CASSLLETGGASNEQFF.

There are many counts of this clonotype. The chain combines TRBV11-2 with TRBJ1-4; no definite D call. Germline V gives CDR1 SGHAT, CDR2 FQNNGV. The CDR3 totals 12 residues. The germline V and J ends were trimmed by 3 bases and 7 bases, with 6 bases remaining between them. The CDR3 nucleotides read TGTGCCAGCAGCTTTCGCGTTGAAAAACTGTTTTTT. It specifies CASSFRVEKLFF.

This clonotype occurred a few times. V and J are TRBV28 and TRBJ1-2, with TRBD1 matching over 7 bases. J lost 1 base, V lost 5 bases, and 13 bases had no gene match. The CDR3 totals 17 residues. The V gene's germline CDR1 is MDHEN and CDR2 SYDVKM. CDR3 protein: CASSQMGQQSNNYGYTF. For the CDR3, the DNA is TGTGCCAGCAGTCAAATGGGACAGCAGTCCAATAACTATGGCTACACCTTC.

This clonotype was counted a few times. The V call is TRBV4-3, the J call TRBJ2-5, with D perhaps given as TRBD1 or TRBD2 (6 bases each). This CDR3 comprises 17 residues. The V and J ends lost 1 base and 5 bases respectively, with 20 bases between them. The V gene's germline CDR1 is LGHNA and CDR2 YSLEER. The CDR3 DNA reads TGCGCCAGCAGCCAAGGGGCCGGGGGACACCCGGCGGAGACCCAGTACTTC. Translating it yields CASSQGAGGHPAETQYF.

This clonotype was detected only a few times. This chain connects TRBV29-1 to TRBJ2-7, with 7 bases that match TRBD2. This CDR3 has 14 residues. CDR1 SQVTM and CDR2 ANQGSEA come from the germline V gene. The V gene end was trimmed by 4 bases and the J gene end by 6 bases; junction bases not matched to a gene: 12. CDR3 DNA sequence: TGCAGCGTTGGGACTAGAGGGAGGGCCGGCGAGCAGTACTTC. Its translation: CSVGTRGRAGEQYF.

The rearrangement joins TRBV20-1 to TRBJ1-2, with D hard to call. The CDR3 consists of 14 residues. Trimming took 6 bases from V and 7 from J, leaving 21 bases between them. Germline-derived CDR1 and CDR2 are DFQATT and SNEGSKA (reference sequence). The CDR3 region has the DNA TGCAGTGCCGACCCCGGGTCGCTTTTGACTGGCTACACCTTC. Protein sequence: CSADPGSLLTGYTF.

This clonotype was counted ten times or more. The chain links TRBV10-3 to TRBJ1-1; D is perhaps TRBD1 (5 bases). The CDR3 totals 16 residues. Germline V gene data show CDR1 as ENHRY and CDR2 as SYGVKD. The V gene lost 7 bases and the J gene lost 3 bases, with 21 bases spanning the gap. CDR3 in DNA: TGTGCCATCAATTCCATCCGGGGCAAGGGCTACACTGAAGCTTTCTTT. It codes for CAINSIRGKGYTEAFF.

This clonotype has just a few counts. The rearrangement joins TRBV3-1 to TRBJ2-3; 8 positions match TRBD2. The V gene end was trimmed by 6 bases and the J gene end by 2 bases; junction bases not matched to a gene: 4. Germline V gene sequence: CDR1 LGHDT, CDR2 YNNKEL (reference sequence). CDR3 length equals 14 residues. The CDR3: CASSILAATDTQYF. The CDR3 nucleotides read TGTGCCAGCAGTATACTAGCGGCCACAGATACGCAGTATTTT.

V is TRBV2 and J is TRBJ1-5; 7 bases map to TRBD1. The CDR3 runs to 16 residues. The ends lost 3 bases at V and 4 bases at J; junction bases unmatched: 9. Germline CDR1 reads SNHLY; CDR2 reads FYNNEI. The CDR3 sequence is CASSEDGTVRNQPQHF. DNA for the CDR3: TGTGCCAGCAGTGAGGATGGGACAGTGAGAAATCAGCCCCAGCATTTT.

In its sample, this clonotype was seen many times. This chain uses TRBV24-1 with TRBJ2-1, with 10 bases identical to TRBD2. CDR3 length: 15 amino acids. Germline V gene lookup returns CDR1 KGHDR and CDR2 SFDVKD. With V trimmed by 4 bases and J by 8 bases, 7 bases remained unmatched. CDR3 sequence: CATSDSGLAADEQFF. The CDR3 DNA follows: TGTGCCACCAGTGACTCTGGACTAGCGGCGGATGAGCAGTTCTTC.